This T cell receptor beta chain is drawn from a study of cytomegalovirus exposure and HLA in healthy donors. Study in general: Approximately 170 million T cells yielded some 120 million unique TCR beta sequences in earlier analysis. Study results and limitations: Another analysis was done later, and it associated 16,951 TCR beta sequences with HLA alleles at 0.05 false discovery rate.

Of note for this clone: Its cognate antigen is unknown. The sample carries other DNA sequences with the same CDR3.

The primer mix had 60 Vbeta and 13 Jbeta primers. Using immunoSEQ multiplex PCR, the repertoire was profiled, and TCRdb retains in-frame clones only, with some absent. The data contain under 150,000 clones, 75% to 85% of them seen just once; the ten biggest clones take up approximately 4%. The CDR3 sequence is 14 residues long. Looked up from germline, CDR1 is MNHEY and CDR2 is SVGAGI. V shed 0 bases and J shed 1 base, with 6 bases lying between them. The chain links TRBV6-5 to TRBJ1-1; TRBD1 is a possible D gene (5 bases). The sequence came from a woman in her thirties or forties in good health and CMV-seronegative. The sequenced material came from PBMCs. CDR3 region: CASSYSGGNTEAFF. CDR3 nucleotides: TGTGCCAGCAGTTACTCGGGGGGGAACACTGAAGCTTTCTTT.